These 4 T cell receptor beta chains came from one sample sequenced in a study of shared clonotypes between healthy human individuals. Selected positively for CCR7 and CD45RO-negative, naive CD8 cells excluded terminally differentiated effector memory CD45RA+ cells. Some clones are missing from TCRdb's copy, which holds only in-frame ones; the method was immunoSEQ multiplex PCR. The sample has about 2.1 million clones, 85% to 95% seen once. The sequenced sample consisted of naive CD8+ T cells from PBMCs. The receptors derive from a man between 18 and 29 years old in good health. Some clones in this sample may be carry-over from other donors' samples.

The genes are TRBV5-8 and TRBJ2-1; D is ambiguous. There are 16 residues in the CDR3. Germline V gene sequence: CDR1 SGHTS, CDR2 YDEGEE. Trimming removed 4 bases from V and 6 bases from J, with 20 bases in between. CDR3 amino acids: CASSPGPRSRGNEQFF. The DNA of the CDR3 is TGTGCCAGCAGCCCCGGTCCGCGGTCTCGTGGCAATGAGCAGTTCTTC.

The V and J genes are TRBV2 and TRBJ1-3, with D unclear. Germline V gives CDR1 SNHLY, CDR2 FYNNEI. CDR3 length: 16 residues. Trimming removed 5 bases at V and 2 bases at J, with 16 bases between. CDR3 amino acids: CASSPAREEAGNTIYF. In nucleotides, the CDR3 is TGTGCCAGCAGTCCGGCACGGGAGGAGGCTGGAAACACCATATATTTT.

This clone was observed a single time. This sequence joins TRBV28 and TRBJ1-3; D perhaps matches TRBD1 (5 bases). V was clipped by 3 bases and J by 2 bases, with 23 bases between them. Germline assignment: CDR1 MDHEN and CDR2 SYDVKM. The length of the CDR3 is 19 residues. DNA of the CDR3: TGTGCCAGCAGTTTCGTAGCTCCCCGACAGTACCAACCTGGAAACACCATATATTTT. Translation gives CASSFVAPRQYQPGNTIYF. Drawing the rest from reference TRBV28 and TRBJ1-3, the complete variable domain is DVKVTQSSRYLVKRTGEKVFLECVQDMDHENMFWYRQDPGLGLRLIYFSYDVKMKEKGDIPEGYSVSREKKERFSLILESASTNQTSMYLCASSFVAPRQYQPGNTIYFGEGSWLTVV.

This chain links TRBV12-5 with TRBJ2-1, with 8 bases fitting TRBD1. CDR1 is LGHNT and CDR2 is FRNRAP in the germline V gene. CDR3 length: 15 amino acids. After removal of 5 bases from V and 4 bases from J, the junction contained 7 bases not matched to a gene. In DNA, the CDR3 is TGTGCTAGTGGTCCCGGGGACAGGAGATACAATGAGCAGTTCTTC. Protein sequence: CASGPGDRRYNEQFF.